Listed here are 11 T cell receptor beta chains from one sample, sequenced in a study of beta chain features in type 1 diabetes (dated 2018 in TCRdb). Antigens of these TCRs are unknown. Results and caveats for the whole study, not just this receptor: In all four CD4+ subsets, TCRB CDR3 length was moderately but significantly shorter in type 1 diabetes patients.

Libraries came from the immunoSEQ multiplex PCR assay. The entire isolated RNA was reverse transcribed using the High Capacity cDNA Reverse Transcription Kit, and thus expressed TCRB transcripts were sequenced. Imported from immuneACCESS, the table was reduced by TCRdb to in-frame sequences with V and J called. These copies leave out some clones; in studies compared against another copy, an unresolved V gene accounts for under half, and the cause of the remainder is not known. Within this sample are over 150,000 clones, with approximately 7.8% of them counted one time only. The ten biggest clones cover about 0.95% of the sample. Sequences were obtained from central memory CD4+ T cells from blood. The receptors originated from a woman between 35 and 50 years old with type 1 diabetes.

CDR3 coding DNA: TGTGCCAGCAGGGGGGGCCCTAGCGGTGACAATGAGCAGTTCTTC. The encoded protein is CASRGGPSGDNEQFF. The genes are TRBV2 and TRBJ2-1; TRBD2 might be the D (7 bases). CDR1 SNHLY and CDR2 FYNNEI come from the germline V gene. The ends were cut back, 6 bases at V and 5 bases at J, with 17 bases in the middle. The CDR3 has 15 amino acids.

V gene TRBV7-9 combines with J gene TRBJ2-5; possibly TRBD2 for D (5 bases). The V and J ends lost 2 bases and 9 bases respectively, with 19 bases between them. Germline V gives CDR1 SEHNR, CDR2 FQNEAQ (reference sequence). The CDR3 totals 15 residues. The CDR3 is CASSLSEGRRAAQYF. The CDR3 region has the DNA TGTGCCAGCAGCTTATCAGAAGGACGGCGGGCGGCCCAGTACTTC.

This clone came up a few times. The chain has TRBV6-6 and TRBJ2-1; 15 bases line up with TRBD2. This CDR3 comprises 13 residues. V lost 8 bases and J lost 7; bases outside the gene matches: 0. Germline V CDR1 and CDR2: MNHNY, SVGAGI (reference sequence). In DNA form, the CDR3 reads TGTGCCAGCGGACTAGCGGGGGGGAATGAGCAGTTCTTC. It codes for CASGLAGGNEQFF.

This clone was seen a few times. The J gene is TRBJ1-3, the V gene TRBV28; no firm D call. This CDR3 comprises 16 residues. Germline V gene sequence: CDR1 MDHEN, CDR2 SYDVKM. The V and J ends lost 3 bases and 0 bases respectively, with 12 bases between them. The CDR3 DNA follows: TGTGCCAGCAGTTTCCCCGGAGCCCTCTCTGGAAACACCATATATTTT. It translates to CASSFPGALSGNTIYF. Supplemented by reference TRBV28 and TRBJ1-3, the full variable domain reads DVKVTQSSRYLVKRTGEKVFLECVQDMDHENMFWYRQDPGLGLRLIYFSYDVKMKEKGDIPEGYSVSREKKERFSLILESASTNQTSMYLCASSFPGALSGNTIYFGEGSWLTVV.

This clone has a handful of counts. The chain couples TRBV7-2 to TRBJ1-2, with TRBD1 matching over 7 bases. This CDR3 has 16 amino acids. V lost 5 bases to trimming and J lost 0 bases; unmatched junction nucleotides: 9. The germline V gene has CDR1 SGHTA and CDR2 FQGNSA. CDR3: CASSQEEGQANYGYTF. DNA of the CDR3: TGTGCCAGCAGCCAAGAAGAAGGACAGGCTAACTATGGCTACACCTTC. The whole variable domain, remainder taken from reference TRBV7-2 and TRBJ1-2, is GAGVSQSPSNKVTEKGKDVELRCDPISGHTALYWYRQSLGQGLEFLIYFQGNSAPDKSGLPSDRFSAERTGGSVSTLTIQRTQQEDSAVYLCASSQEEGQANYGYTFGSGTRLTVV.

This clone was counted a few times. The V gene is TRBV30, the J gene TRBJ1-1; D is undetermined. The CDR3 covers 13 residues. Germline loops: CDR1 GTSNPN, CDR2 SVGIG (reference sequence). V shed 8 bases and J shed 1 base, with 14 bases lying between them. CDR3: CARRSGPNTEAFF. Here the CDR3 DNA reads TGTGCCCGAAGGAGCGGACCGAACACTGAAGCTTTCTTT. Full variable domain (rest looked up from reference TRBV30 and TRBJ1-1): SQTIHQWPATLVQPVGSPLSLECTVEGTSNPNLYWYRQAAGRGLQLLFYSVGIGQISSEVPQNLSASRPQDRQFILSSKKLLLSDSGFYLCARRSGPNTEAFFGQGTRLTVV.

This clone was counted only a few times. The CDR3 loop reads CASSQEGNQPQHF. CDR3 in DNA: TGTGCCAGCAGCCAGGAGGGAAATCAGCCCCAGCATTTT. The chain carries TRBV7-9 and TRBJ1-5; D is undetermined. CDR1 SEHNR and CDR2 FQNEAQ come from the germline V gene (reference sequence). V dropped 5 bases and J dropped 4 bases, with 9 bases sitting between them. The CDR3 consists of 13 residues. Looking up the rest from reference TRBV7-9 and TRBJ1-5 gives the full variable domain: DTGVSQNPRHKITKRGQNVTFRCDPISEHNRLYWYRQTLGQGPEFLTYFQNEAQLEKSRLLSDRFSAERPKGSFSTLEIQRTEQGDSAMYLCASSQEGNQPQHFGDGTRLSIL.

The rearrangement joins TRBV5-1 to TRBJ2-3; 7 nucleotides line up with TRBD1. V was pared by 0 bases and J by 4 bases, with 2 bases of the junction left unmatched. Germline V CDR1 and CDR2: SGHRS, YFSETQ. This CDR3 is built from 14 residues. The CDR3 loop reads CASSLAQGADTQYF. In DNA form, the CDR3 reads TGCGCCAGCAGCTTGGCCCAGGGGGCAGATACGCAGTATTTT.

The genes are TRBV7-3 and TRBJ2-3; the D gene is possibly TRBD2 (5 bases). V lost 3 bases to trimming and J lost 6 bases, with 7 bases between them. Per germline, CDR1 SGHTA and CDR2 FQGTGA. The CDR3 is made up of 12 amino acids. The CDR3 nucleotides read TGTGCCAGCAGCTTGAGGAGGGATACGCAGTATTTT. Translation gives CASSLRRDTQYF.

This clone was seen only a few times. Other DNA sequences in this specimen translate into the identical CDR3. The chain has TRBV29-1 and TRBJ2-7, with 11 bases aligning to TRBD2. Germline CDR1 SQVTM, CDR2 ANQGSEA. After removal of 3 bases from V and 7 bases from J, the junction contained 8 bases not matched to a gene. The CDR3 totals 14 residues. In DNA, the CDR3 is TGCAGCGTTGATGGGCTAGCGGGAGGTAGGGAGCAGTACTTC. Translated, it gives CSVDGLAGGREQYF.

This clone ranks as medium-sized. This chain connects TRBV29-1 to TRBJ1-2; D is perhaps TRBD1 (5 bases). Germline CDR1 SQVTM, CDR2 ANQGSEA. The CDR3 contains 12 residues. V gave up 6 bases and J gave up 5 bases, with 13 bases separating them. CDR3 coding DNA: TGCAGCGTGGCGGGGACCATTTATGGCTACACCTTC. This gives the protein CSVAGTIYGYTF.